This TCR beta chain was found in a study of blood T cell repertoires in COVID-19 (dated by TCRdb to the early 2020s). With respect to the entire study: The collaborator samples originated in the United States, Italy and Spain and spanned the acute and convalescent phases of COVID-19. The prospective study material was composed of cDNA or gDNA derived from T cells, B-cell-depleted T cells, or PBMCs. The dataset comprised deeply sampled blood TCRbeta repertoires from subjects exposed to, actively infected with, or recovered from COVID-19. A freely available public database, intended as a resource for researchers studying the immune response to SARS-CoV-2, is where the repertoires were released. The samples were drawn from the first 160 participants of the ongoing ImmuneRACE study and from roughly 1,300 subjects provided by 6 global collaborators. A de-identified subject ID, COVID-19 status, age in years and sex were almost always included in the sample metadata. Where available, HLA class I and class II types were obtained from metadata supplied by the sample provider rather than from assay-based typing.

Note on this clone: Its antigen remains unidentified. No base-level quality is on record; no much larger clone is a single base apart.

TCRbeta CDR3 regions were amplified from genomic DNA by means of the immunoSEQ Assay, a bias-controlled multiplex PCR. Regarding the original processing steps: The number of nucleated cells in each sample was estimated by amplification of reference gene primers within the assay. To quantify the absolute abundance of each unique TCRbeta CDR3 rearrangement, sequence reads were collapsed and filtered. For each sample, productive Simpson clonality was calculated by taking the square root of Simpson's diversity index across productive rearrangements. The source is immuneACCESS, and TCRdb retained only in-frame sequences with V and J called. Part of the clones is not carried over; for the studies checked, unresolved V genes explain less than half of this, and the remainder is unexplained. The V and J calls and clone size are taken from that table; D and trimming were inferred from the DNA. For this sample the table gives 120,000 or so clones, of which 55% to 75% were detected only once. The ten top clones hold 2% to 2.5% of the sample.

Summary of the overall study and its limitations: Clinical and demographic metadata were provided uncurated, with the amount varying by source and participant.

Between the V and J ends, shortened by 6 bases and 0 bases respectively, the junction contains 14 bases. There are 15 amino acids in the CDR3, from cysteine to phenylalanine inclusive. The CDR3 DNA has 45 bases and is translated from base 1. The germline V gene supplies CDR1 KGHSH and CDR2 LQKENI. Whole blood was collected in K2EDTA tubes by collaborating institutions according to the institutions' own protocols. For TCRbeta analysis, collaborators shipped samples in one of three forms: frozen whole blood, isolated PBMCs, or DNA extracted from either of those sample types. Specimen: peripheral blood. The chain is assembled from TRBV18 and TRBJ1-1; the D region possibly corresponds to TRBD1 (6 bases align). The sequence came from a woman in her sixties or seventies with acute or convalescent COVID-19. This receptor carries the CDR3 CASSPNRDMNTEAFF. Here is the DNA: TGTGCCAGCTCCCCGAACAGGGATATGAACACTGAAGCTTTCTTT.